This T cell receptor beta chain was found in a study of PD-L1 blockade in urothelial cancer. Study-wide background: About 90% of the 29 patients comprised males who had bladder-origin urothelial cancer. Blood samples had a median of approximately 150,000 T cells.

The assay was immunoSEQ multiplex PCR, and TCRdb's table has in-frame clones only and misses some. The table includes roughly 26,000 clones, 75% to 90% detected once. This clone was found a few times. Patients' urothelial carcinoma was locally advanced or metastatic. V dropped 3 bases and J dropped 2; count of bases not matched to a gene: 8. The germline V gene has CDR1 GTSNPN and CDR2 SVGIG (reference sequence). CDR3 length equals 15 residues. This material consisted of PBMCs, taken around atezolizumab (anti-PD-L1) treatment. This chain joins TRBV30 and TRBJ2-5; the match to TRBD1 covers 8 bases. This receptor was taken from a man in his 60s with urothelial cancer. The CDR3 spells CAWRPGQGAQETQYF. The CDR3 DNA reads TGTGCCTGGAGGCCAGGACAGGGAGCGCAAGAGACCCAGTACTTC. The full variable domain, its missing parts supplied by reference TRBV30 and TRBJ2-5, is SQTIHQWPATLVQPVGSPLSLECTVEGTSNPNLYWYRQAAGRGLQLLFYSVGIGQISSEVPQNLSASRPQDRQFILSSKKLLLSDSGFYLCAWRPGQGAQETQYFGPGTRLLVL.